These T cell receptor beta chains were read from a single sample in a study of cytomegalovirus exposure and HLA in healthy donors. The assay was immunoSEQ multiplex PCR, and TCRdb's table has in-frame clones only and misses some. The table lists more than 90,000 clones, around 75% of them singletons, with about 10% in the top ten. The source material was PBMCs. These receptors were obtained from a man aged 45 to 65 in good health and CMV-seronegative. Each CDR3 is given with its conserved first and last residue. The order of the fields is J gene, D gene, V gene, clone size, CDR3 protein, CDR3 DNA. The D gene is left open where the match is weak. For some rows the clone size is stated as once, few or many, or as a class when expanded; others skip it.

j_gene: TRBJ2-5
d_gene: .
v_gene: TRBV5-4
abundance: .
CDR3aa: CASSLGLQETQYF
CDR3nt: TGTGCCAGCAGCTTGGGACTGCAAGAGACCCAGTACTTC

j_gene: TRBJ2-2
d_gene: TRBD2
v_gene: TRBV6-4
abundance: .
CDR3aa: CASRGLAGSGELFF
CDR3nt: TGTGCCAGCAGAGGACTAGCGGGCTCCGGGGAGCTGTTTTTT

j_gene: TRBJ1-1
d_gene: .
v_gene: TRBV7-9
abundance: .
CDR3aa: CAAFGARRAFF
CDR3nt: TGTGCCGCCTTTGGAGCCCGAAGGGCTTTCTTT

j_gene: TRBJ2-3
d_gene: .
v_gene: TRBV14
abundance: once
CDR3aa: CASSLEDGRMRDTQYF
CDR3nt: TGTGCCAGCAGCCTTGAGGACGGGAGAATGCGTGATACGCAGTATTTT

j_gene: TRBJ2-7
d_gene: TRBD1
v_gene: TRBV28
abundance: .
CDR3aa: CASRTAGQGTYEQYF
CDR3nt: TGTGCCAGCAGAACTGCGGGACAGGGAACCTACGAGCAGTACTTC

j_gene: TRBJ2-6
d_gene: .
v_gene: TRBV6-6
abundance: .
CDR3aa: CASSPAGANVLTF
CDR3nt: TGTGCCAGCAGTCCAGCTGGGGCCAACGTCCTGACTTTC

j_gene: TRBJ1-2
d_gene: .
v_gene: TRBV2
abundance: .
CDR3aa: CASSSQGYGYTF
CDR3nt: TGTGCCAGCAGTTCTCAGGGGTATGGCTACACCTTC

j_gene: TRBJ2-2
d_gene: .
v_gene: TRBV6-5
abundance: .
CDR3aa: CASSYYIMNTGELFF
CDR3nt: TGTGCCAGCAGTTACTACATTATGAACACCGGGGAGCTGTTTTTT

j_gene: TRBJ2-4
d_gene: TRBD2
v_gene: TRBV19
abundance: few
CDR3aa: CASSRSGRGNIQYF
CDR3nt: TGTGCCAGTAGTCGTAGCGGGAGAGGTAACATTCAGTACTTC

j_gene: TRBJ1-5
d_gene: TRBD1
v_gene: TRBV6-4
abundance: few
CDR3aa: CASSDTTEDRDQPQHF
CDR3nt: TGTGCCAGCAGTGACACTACCGAGGACAGGGATCAGCCCCAGCATTTT

j_gene: TRBJ2-3
d_gene: .
v_gene: TRBV7-3
abundance: .
CDR3aa: CASSPGHSVSTDTQYF
CDR3nt: TGTGCCAGCAGCCCCGGACACTCAGTTAGCACAGATACGCAGTATTTT

j_gene: TRBJ1-1
d_gene: .
v_gene: TRBV5-6
abundance: few
CDR3aa: CASSFPSSGSTEAFF
CDR3nt: TGTGCCAGCAGCTTCCCAAGTTCAGGGTCCACTGAAGCTTTCTTT

j_gene: TRBJ2-7
d_gene: .
v_gene: TRBV7-9
abundance: .
CDR3aa: CASSLRGEQYF
CDR3nt: TGTGCCAGCAGCTTACGCGGCGAGCAGTACTTC

j_gene: TRBJ1-2
d_gene: TRBD1
v_gene: TRBV13
abundance: .
CDR3aa: CASSAVTGGHGYTF
CDR3nt: TGTGCCAGCAGCGCCGTGACAGGGGGCCATGGCTACACCTTC

j_gene: TRBJ1-1
d_gene: TRBD1
v_gene: TRBV29-1
abundance: .
CDR3aa: CSVRTGGNTEAFF
CDR3nt: TGCAGCGTCCGGACAGGCGGCAACACTGAAGCTTTCTTT

j_gene: TRBJ2-2
d_gene: .
v_gene: TRBV9
abundance: .
CDR3aa: CASSVAPGQRVSNTGELFF
CDR3nt: TGTGCCAGCAGCGTAGCTCCCGGTCAGCGAGTCTCGAACACCGGGGAGCTGTTTTTT

j_gene: TRBJ1-2
d_gene: TRBD1
v_gene: TRBV15
abundance: .
CDR3aa: CATTPETGVNYGYTF
CDR3nt: TGTGCCACCACCCCCGAGACAGGGGTCAACTATGGCTACACCTTC

j_gene: TRBJ2-7
d_gene: .
v_gene: TRBV5-1
abundance: .
CDR3aa: CASSLDLGGRSYEQYF
CDR3nt: TGCGCCAGCAGCTTGGATTTAGGGGGACGATCCTACGAGCAGTACTTC

j_gene: TRBJ2-5
d_gene: .
v_gene: TRBV5-1
abundance: .
CDR3aa: CASSSSEVQETQYF
CDR3nt: TGCGCCAGCAGCTCTTCGGAGGTCCAAGAGACCCAGTACTTC

j_gene: TRBJ1-5
d_gene: .
v_gene: TRBV28
abundance: few
CDR3aa: CASSLGQGYRQPQHF
CDR3nt: TGTGCCAGCAGTTTAGGGCAGGGATATCGTCAGCCCCAGCATTTT

j_gene: TRBJ1-3
d_gene: .
v_gene: TRBV25-1
abundance: .
CDR3aa: CASSAVHLNTIYF
CDR3nt: TGTGCCAGCAGTGCAGTTCATTTGAACACCATATATTTT

j_gene: TRBJ1-5
d_gene: TRBD1
v_gene: TRBV7-9
abundance: .
CDR3aa: CASSFGQGSNQPQHF
CDR3nt: TGTGCCAGCAGCTTCGGACAGGGTAGCAATCAGCCCCAGCATTTT

j_gene: TRBJ1-1
d_gene: TRBD1
v_gene: TRBV6-1
abundance: .
CDR3aa: CASREGQLMNTEAFF
CDR3nt: TGTGCCAGCAGAGAGGGACAGCTAATGAACACTGAAGCTTTCTTT

j_gene: TRBJ1-1
d_gene: TRBD1
v_gene: TRBV19
abundance: .
CDR3aa: CASGQGRMNTEAFF
CDR3nt: TGTGCCAGTGGACAGGGCAGAATGAACACTGAAGCTTTCTTT

j_gene: TRBJ2-7
d_gene: TRBD2
v_gene: TRBV5-4
abundance: .
CDR3aa: CASSSRTSGRGTYEQYF
CDR3nt: TGTGCCAGCAGCTCTCGGACTAGCGGGAGAGGGACCTACGAGCAGTACTTC

j_gene: TRBJ2-2
d_gene: TRBD1
v_gene: TRBV4-1
abundance: .
CDR3aa: CASSQAEGATGELFF
CDR3nt: TGCGCCAGCAGCCAAGCCGAGGGGGCCACCGGGGAGCTGTTTTTT

j_gene: TRBJ1-1
d_gene: TRBD1
v_gene: TRBV7-2
abundance: .
CDR3aa: CASSSGVQGTEAFF
CDR3nt: TGTGCCAGCAGCTCAGGGGTACAGGGGACTGAAGCTTTCTTT

j_gene: TRBJ1-3
d_gene: .
v_gene: TRBV7-6
abundance: .
CDR3aa: CASSLGQYLGNTIYF
CDR3nt: TGTGCCAGCAGCCTAGGACAGTACCTTGGAAACACCATATATTTT

j_gene: TRBJ2-7
d_gene: .
v_gene: TRBV12-2
abundance: medium-sized
CDR3aa: CASRLVRGSSYEQYF
CDR3nt: TGTGCAAGTCGCTTAGTCCGGGGGAGCTCCTACGAGCAGTACTTC

j_gene: TRBJ2-7
d_gene: .
v_gene: TRBV29-1
abundance: .
CDR3aa: CSVEGLGGSSYEQYF
CDR3nt: TGCAGCGTTGAAGGCCTAGGAGGAAGCTCCTACGAGCAGTACTTC

j_gene: TRBJ2-1
d_gene: TRBD2
v_gene: TRBV5-1
abundance: .
CDR3aa: CASSLTSGADEQFF
CDR3nt: TGCGCCAGCAGCTTAACTAGCGGGGCCGACGAGCAGTTCTTC

j_gene: TRBJ1-1
d_gene: .
v_gene: TRBV15
abundance: .
CDR3aa: CATSRGGGTEAFF
CDR3nt: TGTGCCACCAGCAGAGGAGGGGGCACTGAAGCTTTCTTT

j_gene: TRBJ2-2
d_gene: .
v_gene: TRBV6-5
abundance: .
CDR3aa: CASTSPGENTGELFF
CDR3nt: TGTGCCAGCACTTCACCAGGGGAGAACACCGGGGAGCTGTTTTTT

j_gene: TRBJ2-3
d_gene: TRBD2
v_gene: TRBV6-1
abundance: .
CDR3aa: CASSEAAGGPDTQYF
CDR3nt: TGTGCCAGCAGTGAAGCAGCGGGGGGGCCAGATACGCAGTATTTT

j_gene: TRBJ1-5
d_gene: TRBD1
v_gene: TRBV30
abundance: .
CDR3aa: CAWSARTGIEPQHF
CDR3nt: TGTGCCTGGAGTGCCCGGACAGGGATTGAGCCCCAGCATTTT

j_gene: TRBJ2-1
d_gene: .
v_gene: TRBV9
abundance: .
CDR3aa: CASSFRIGDYEQFF
CDR3nt: TGTGCCAGCAGCTTTAGAATAGGAGATTATGAGCAGTTCTTC

j_gene: TRBJ1-1
d_gene: TRBD1
v_gene: TRBV13
abundance: .
CDR3aa: CASSPETGLNTEAFF
CDR3nt: TGTGCCAGCAGCCCCGAGACAGGGTTGAACACTGAAGCTTTCTTT

j_gene: TRBJ2-3
d_gene: .
v_gene: TRBV4-2
abundance: few
CDR3aa: CASSQDPLEADTQYF
CDR3nt: TGTGCCAGCAGCCAAGATCCTTTAGAGGCAGATACGCAGTATTTT

j_gene: TRBJ2-1
d_gene: TRBD1
v_gene: TRBV6-5
abundance: few
CDR3aa: CASNPRQGAYNEQFF
CDR3nt: TGTGCCAGCAACCCCCGACAGGGGGCTTACAATGAGCAGTTCTTC

j_gene: TRBJ1-2
d_gene: .
v_gene: TRBV9
abundance: few
CDR3aa: CASSVAAGWVYGYTF
CDR3nt: TGTGCCAGCAGCGTAGCGGCAGGGTGGGTCTATGGCTACACCTTC

j_gene: TRBJ2-6
d_gene: TRBD1
v_gene: TRBV7-8
abundance: .
CDR3aa: CASSSGQGSNVLTF
CDR3nt: TGTGCCAGCAGCTCGGGACAGGGATCCAACGTCCTGACTTTC

j_gene: TRBJ2-3
d_gene: TRBD2
v_gene: TRBV18
abundance: .
CDR3aa: CASSPGTSGTDTQYF
CDR3nt: TGTGCCAGCTCACCGGGGACTAGCGGCACAGATACGCAGTATTTT

j_gene: TRBJ2-6
d_gene: .
v_gene: TRBV2
abundance: .
CDR3aa: CASSESTLASGANVLTF
CDR3nt: TGTGCCAGCAGTGAATCCACTCTTGCATCCGGGGCCAACGTCCTGACTTTC

j_gene: TRBJ2-2
d_gene: TRBD2
v_gene: TRBV7-6
abundance: .
CDR3aa: CASSLEVGGTGELFF
CDR3nt: TGTGCCAGCAGCTTAGAGGTGGGAGGGACCGGGGAGCTGTTTTTT

j_gene: TRBJ2-7
d_gene: TRBD1
v_gene: TRBV11-2
abundance: .
CDR3aa: CASSLGGTGFDEQYF
CDR3nt: TGTGCCAGCAGCTTAGGTGGGACAGGGTTCGACGAGCAGTACTTC

j_gene: TRBJ1-2
d_gene: .
v_gene: TRBV28
abundance: .
CDR3aa: CASSLLGLENGYTF
CDR3nt: TGTGCCAGCAGTTTACTGGGACTTGAGAATGGCTACACCTTC

j_gene: TRBJ2-7
d_gene: .
v_gene: TRBV28
abundance: .
CDR3aa: CASSSPQVWGSYEQYF
CDR3nt: TGTGCCAGCAGTTCCCCACAGGTCTGGGGCTCCTACGAGCAGTACTTC

j_gene: TRBJ2-3
d_gene: TRBD1
v_gene: TRBV6-4
abundance: .
CDR3aa: CASSRTWDRGTDTQYF
CDR3nt: TGTGCCAGCAGCCGTACGTGGGACAGGGGGACAGATACGCAGTATTTT

j_gene: TRBJ2-6
d_gene: .
v_gene: TRBV18
abundance: few
CDR3aa: CASSPNPGDTRGGANVLTF
CDR3nt: TGTGCCAGCTCACCAAACCCCGGGGACACGAGAGGTGGGGCCAACGTCCTGACTTTC

j_gene: TRBJ2-7
d_gene: .
v_gene: TRBV5-6
abundance: few
CDR3aa: CASSLQGLAAYEQYF
CDR3nt: TGTGCCAGCAGTCTTCAGGGGTTAGCCGCCTACGAGCAGTACTTC

j_gene: TRBJ1-5
d_gene: .
v_gene: TRBV28
abundance: .
CDR3aa: CASSLGSRNQPQHF
CDR3nt: TGTGCCAGCAGTTTGGGCAGTCGCAATCAGCCCCAGCATTTT

j_gene: TRBJ2-3
d_gene: TRBD1
v_gene: TRBV2
abundance: .
CDR3aa: CASSVPQGGTDTQYF
CDR3nt: TGTGCCAGCAGTGTCCCACAGGGGGGCACAGATACGCAGTATTTT

j_gene: TRBJ2-5
d_gene: .
v_gene: TRBV5-1
abundance: .
CDR3aa: CASSLSQGGLQETQYF
CDR3nt: TGCGCCAGCAGCTTGTCTCAGGGGGGTCTCCAAGAGACCCAGTACTTC

j_gene: TRBJ1-2
d_gene: TRBD1
v_gene: TRBV2
abundance: .
CDR3aa: CASSSSGGSIYGYTF
CDR3nt: TGTGCCAGCAGCTCCTCAGGGGGCTCTATCTATGGCTACACCTTC